Following are 15 T cell receptor beta chains from one sample sequenced in a study of blood T cell repertoires in COVID-19. Sequencing was performed with immunoSEQ multiplex PCR; in TCRdb, only in-frame clones are kept and a portion is missing. The sample consists of a few hundred thousand clones, about 90% of them appearing once. Sequences were obtained from PBMCs or T cells enriched from blood (not recorded which). The source of these receptors is a man between 18 and 29 years old who had recovered from COVID-19.

The chain combines TRBV9 with TRBJ1-6, with 7 bases matching TRBD1. After removal of 4 bases from V and 5 bases from J, the junction contained 3 bases not matched to a gene. The CDR3 has 14 amino acids. Germline CDR1 and CDR2: SGDLS and YYNGEE. The chain's CDR3 is CASSPGTDNSPLHF. For the CDR3, the DNA is TGTGCCAGCAGCCCCGGGACAGATAATTCACCCCTCCACTTT. Drawing the rest from reference TRBV9 and TRBJ1-6, the complete variable domain is DSGVTQTPKHLITATGQRVTLRCSPRSGDLSVYWYQQSLDQGLQFLIQYYNGEERAKGNILERFSAQQFPDLHSELNLSSLELGDSALYFCASSPGTDNSPLHFGNGTRLTVT.

V usage is TRBV9 and J usage is TRBJ2-1; D is ambiguous. The CDR3 consists of 14 residues. V was trimmed by 2 bases and J by 8 bases, leaving 14 bases between them. Germline loops: CDR1 SGDLS, CDR2 YYNGEE. CDR3 protein: CASSVQAGPYEQFF. For the CDR3, the DNA is TGTGCCAGCAGCGTTCAGGCCGGTCCCTATGAGCAGTTCTTC.

This chain's CDR3 is CASSRQGSNQPQHF. CDR3 bases: TGTGCCAGCAGTCGACAGGGAAGCAATCAGCCCCAGCATTTT. V is TRBV27 and J is TRBJ1-5; 7 bases agree with TRBD1. The CDR3 extends over 14 amino acids. Germline CDR1 reads MNHEY; CDR2 reads SMNVEV (reference sequence). The trim removed 5 bases at V and 1 base at J, leaving 2 bases unmatched.

The chain links TRBV23-1 to TRBJ1-1; D is unresolved. TRBV23-1 has ORF status, its function being uncertain. This CDR3 comprises 18 residues. V was clipped by 6 bases and J by 3 bases, with 26 bases between them. The CDR3 DNA sequence: TGCGCCAGCAGCCCAACCCTCGAACGGTTTTCGCGCGACACTGAAGCTTTCTTT. It encodes CASSPTLERFSRDTEAFF.

A note on this clone: This same CDR3 is encoded by further DNA sequences in the sample. This sequence joins TRBV15 and TRBJ1-5; perhaps TRBD1 as D (6 bases). Trimming took 0 bases from V and 0 from J, leaving 6 bases between them. Germline loops: CDR1 LNHNV, CDR2 YYDKDF (reference sequence). The CDR3 runs 15 residues. The CDR3 loop is CATSRDRGSNQPQHF. The CDR3 bases are TGTGCCACCAGCAGAGACAGGGGTAGCAATCAGCCCCAGCATTTT.

V gene TRBV7-3 combines with J gene TRBJ1-2, with TRBD1 identical over 9 bases. The CDR3 length is 17 residues. V was clipped by 2 bases and J by 4 bases; unmatched bases: 11. The germline gives CDR1 SGHTA, CDR2 FQGTGA. The CDR3 region is CASSLGPGQGQIYGYTF. In DNA form, the CDR3 reads TGTGCCAGCAGCTTAGGGCCGGGACAGGGACAAATCTATGGCTACACCTTC.

The V gene is TRBV28, the J gene TRBJ2-3, with TRBD1 matching 10 bases. With 4 bases clipped from V and 3 bases from J, the junction kept 7 bases outside the gene matches. This CDR3 region has 16 residues. Germline V gene data show CDR1 as MDHEN and CDR2 as SYDVKM. The CDR3 loop reads CASSSHGQGGTDTQYF. DNA for the CDR3: TGTGCCAGCAGTTCCCACGGACAGGGGGGGACAGATACGCAGTATTTT.

The V gene is TRBV19, the J gene TRBJ1-1, with D unclear. The CDR3 is made up of 15 amino acids. V lost 7 bases to trimming and J lost 1 base, with 16 bases between them. From germline, CDR1 is LNHDA and CDR2 SQIVND (reference sequence). This CDR3 reads CASTGRVSANTEAFF. In DNA form, the CDR3 reads TGTGCCAGTACTGGGCGTGTGTCGGCGAACACTGAAGCTTTCTTT.

V and J are TRBV12-5 and TRBJ1-2; D ambiguous. The germline CDR1 and CDR2 sequences are LGHNT and FRNRAP. This CDR3 has 13 amino acids. V lost 5 bases to trimming and J lost 4 bases, with 11 bases between them. The CDR3 region is CASGPGLSYGYTF. As DNA, the CDR3 is TGTGCTAGTGGTCCCGGACTTAGCTATGGCTACACCTTC.

A remark on this clone: Its ends do not fully match the called genes, so a read error is possible. The chain is built from TRBV11-2 and TRBJ1-1; D gene unclear. Germline assignment: CDR1 SGHAT and CDR2 FQNNGV. The CDR3 has 14 amino acids. The CDR3 region is CASSLQTRNAEAFF. CDR3 bases: TGTGCCAGCAGCCTACAGACAAGGAACGCTGAAGCTTTCTTT.

The chain's CDR3 is CVTLPGQGNGYTF. The CDR3, as DNA: TGTGTCACCCTTCCGGGACAGGGTAATGGCTACACCTTC. The chain has TRBV2 and TRBJ1-2; TRBD1 aligns across 9 bases. Germline V gene data show CDR1 as SNHLY and CDR2 as FYNNEI. There are 13 residues in the CDR3.

V usage is TRBV14 and J usage is TRBJ2-2, with 12 nucleotides matching TRBD1. Germline values: CDR1 SGHDN, CDR2 FVKESK. This CDR3 has 16 residues. V trimming: 3 bases; J trimming: 7 bases; junction bases outside the gene matches: 6. Here the CDR3 reads CASSHPGQGAHGELFF. CDR3 sequence (DNA): TGTGCCAGCAGCCATCCGGGACAGGGGGCGCACGGGGAGCTGTTTTTT. The full variable domain, in which reference TRBV14 and TRBJ2-2 provide the parts outside the CDR3, is EAGVTQFPSHSVIEKGQTVTLRCDPISGHDNLYWYRRVMGKEIKFLLHFVKESKQDESGMPNNRFLAERTGGTYSTLKVQPAELEDSGVYFCASSHPGQGAHGELFFGEGSRLTVL.

The CDR3 protein is CASSPRGGAAGANVLTF. CDR3 nucleotide sequence: TGTGCCAGCAGCCCCAGAGGCGGCGCAGCTGGGGCCAACGTCCTGACTTTC. This chain uses TRBV7-2 with TRBJ2-6, with D uncertain. Trimming took off 5 bases at V and 2 bases at J, with 16 bases between the two ends. The CDR3 is 17 residues long. The germline gives CDR1 SGHTA, CDR2 FQGNSA.

This clone was seen only once. This chain joins TRBV7-9 and TRBJ1-2; weak D call: TRBD1 (6 bases). There are 15 residues in the CDR3. Germline assignment: CDR1 SEHNR and CDR2 FQNEAQ (reference sequence). Trimming shortened V by 3 bases and J by 0 bases, and 11 bases separated the two germline ends. The CDR3 is CASSLPGETNYGYTF. Written as DNA, the CDR3 is TGTGCCAGCAGCTTGCCAGGGGAAACTAACTATGGCTACACCTTC.

The rearrangement links TRBV4-1 to TRBJ2-1, with D perhaps TRBD2 (6 bases). Trimming left V 1 base short and J 10 bases short, with 20 bases between. This CDR3 is 16 amino acids long. CDR1 is MGHRA, CDR2 YSYEKL, per germline. The CDR3 bases are TGCGCCAGCAGCCAAGCGGGCGGGGCCAAATCGGGGGAGCAGTTCTTC. This encodes CASSQAGGAKSGEQFF.